The rows below give T cell receptor beta chains drawn from one sample of a study of blood T cell repertoires in COVID-19. Sequencing was performed with immunoSEQ multiplex PCR; in TCRdb, only in-frame clones are kept and a portion is missing. In the table there are tens of thousands of clones, under 85% of which are singletons. Sequenced input: peripheral blood. The receptors shown here come from an elderly woman with COVID-19, enrolled during active disease. Each CDR3 is given with its conserved first and last residue. D genes are given only for firm matches. Clone size is shown for a subset of rows, as once, few, many or a class of expanded clone.

cdr3_aa,cdr3_nt,clone_size,v_call,j_call,d_call
CASTGQGAITEAFF,TGCGCCAGCACCGGACAGGGGGCGATCACTGAAGCTTTCTTT,once,TRBV10-2,TRBJ1-1,TRBD1
CASSPPSGWKGYTF,TGTGCCAGCTCACCACCATCGGGGTGGAAAGGCTACACCTTC,-,TRBV18,TRBJ1-2,-
CASRNRGIATDTQYF,TGTGCCAGTCGGAACCGGGGGATAGCGACAGATACGCAGTATTTT,few,TRBV19,TRBJ2-3,-
CASSPGQSSDIQYF,TGTGCCAGCTCACCAGGGCAGTCGTCTGACATTCAGTACTTC,-,TRBV18,TRBJ2-4,-
CASSFGTGGIRAVHEQYF,TGTGCCAGCAGCTTCGGGACAGGGGGAATTCGAGCTGTTCACGAGCAGTACTTC,-,TRBV13,TRBJ2-7,TRBD1
CASSAVGQISGANVLTF,TGTGCCAGCAGCGCAGTGGGACAGATCTCTGGGGCCAACGTCCTGACTTTC,-,TRBV9,TRBJ2-6,TRBD1
CASSRTGQPWERGYTF,TGTGCCAGCAGCAGAACGGGACAGCCTTGGGAACGTGGCTACACCTTC,-,TRBV27,TRBJ1-2,TRBD1
CASSKGVNTGELFF,TGTGCCAGCAGTAAGGGGGTGAACACCGGGGAGCTGTTTTTT,few,TRBV2,TRBJ2-2,-
CASSRNRGRETQYF,TGTGCCAGTAGCAGAAACAGGGGGCGAGAGACCCAGTACTTC,-,TRBV19,TRBJ2-5,TRBD1
CASSVAQPLGITDTQYF,TGTGCCAGCAGCGTAGCACAGCCCCTGGGCATCACAGATACGCAGTATTTT,-,TRBV9,TRBJ2-3,-
CAISQGSLNTIYF,TGTGCCATCAGTCAGGGGTCCCTGAACACCATATATTTT,-,TRBV10-3,TRBJ1-3,-
CASSHRGNEQFF,TGTGCCAGCAGCCACAGGGGAAATGAGCAGTTCTTC,-,TRBV12-3/TRBV12-4,TRBJ2-1,TRBD1
CAISGDRARTDTQYF,TGTGCCATCAGTGGGGACAGGGCGAGGACAGATACGCAGTATTTT,once,TRBV10-3,TRBJ2-3,TRBD1
CASSGIGRGVWETQYF,TGTGCCAGCAGCGGGATCGGCAGGGGGGTCTGGGAGACCCAGTACTTC,-,TRBV9,TRBJ2-5,-
CASSFSQFANTGELFF,TGTGCCAGCAGTTTCAGTCAGTTCGCGAACACCGGGGAGCTGTTTTTT,few,TRBV27,TRBJ2-2,-
CASSARDSLLGGNTIYF,TGTGCCAGCAGCGCCAGGGACAGCCTGCTCGGTGGAAACACCATATATTTT,-,TRBV9,TRBJ1-3,TRBD1
CASSRRQGAGETQYF,TGTGCCAGCAGTAGGCGACAGGGGGCAGGGGAGACCCAGTACTTC,-,TRBV27,TRBJ2-5,TRBD1
CASGSNQGVVGYTF,TGTGCCAGCGGAAGTAATCAGGGGGTGGTTGGCTACACCTTC,-,TRBV5-4,TRBJ1-2,TRBD1
CASSPTGHTEAFF,TGTGCCAGCAGTCCAACAGGTCACACTGAAGCTTTCTTT,-,TRBV12-3/TRBV12-4,TRBJ1-1,-
CASSLGQGRSYEQYF,TGTGCCAGCAGCTTAGGACAGGGGCGGTCCTACGAGCAGTACTTC,-,TRBV7-2,TRBJ2-7,TRBD1
CASSQDRLAGGGETQYF,TGCGCCAGCAGCCAAGATCGCCTAGCGGGAGGGGGAGAGACCCAGTACTTC,few,TRBV4-1,TRBJ2-5,TRBD2
CANRTGNQPQHF,TGTGCCAACCGGACAGGCAATCAGCCCCAGCATTTT,once,TRBV6-5,TRBJ1-5,-
CSVERGHGYTF,TGCAGCGTTGAAAGGGGCCATGGCTACACCTTC,-,TRBV29-1,TRBJ1-2,-
CAISRTGLEETQYF,TGTGCCATCAGCAGGACAGGGTTGGAAGAGACCCAGTACTTC,-,TRBV10-3,TRBJ2-5,TRBD1
CASRGGPQETQYF,TGTGCCAGCAGGGGGGGGCCTCAAGAGACCCAGTACTTC,-,TRBV6-5,TRBJ2-5,-
CASSQTGTSYEQYF,TGCGCCAGCAGCCAGACTGGGACTTCCTACGAGCAGTACTTC,few,TRBV4-1,TRBJ2-7,-
CASWRNSQETQYF,TGTGCCAGCTGGAGGAACAGCCAAGAGACCCAGTACTTC,-,TRBV21-1,TRBJ2-5,-
CASSPAAGGNTGELFF,TGTGCCAGCAGCCCAGCAGCGGGAGGGAACACCGGGGAGCTGTTTTTT,-,TRBV5-6,TRBJ2-2,TRBD2
CASSFGLAGAGDTQYF,TGCGCCAGCAGCTTCGGACTAGCGGGAGCTGGAGATACGCAGTATTTT,-,TRBV5-1,TRBJ2-3,TRBD2
CAIRGSAGGFGFF,TGTGCCATCCGGGGTTCAGCGGGAGGGTTTGGGTTCTTC,-,TRBV10-3,TRBJ2-1,TRBD2
CASSYSGAPTVQYF,TGTGCCAGCAGTTACTCGGGGGCCCCTACCGTGCAGTACTTC,once,TRBV6-2/TRBV6-3,TRBJ2-7,-
CASSVGTPHNEQFF,TGTGCCAGCAGCGTAGGGACACCTCACAATGAGCAGTTCTTC,-,TRBV9,TRBJ2-1,-